Following are 19 T cell receptor beta chains from one sample sequenced in a study of shared clonotypes between healthy human individuals. Clones were sequenced by immunoSEQ multiplex PCR, and TCRdb holds only the in-frame ones, with some missing. The sample lists 2 million to 2.5 million clones; approximately 96% were seen once. The sample taken for sequencing was naive CD4+ T cells sorted from blood. Subset described: CD45RA+ positively selected. All receptors come from a young man in good health.

This rearrangement joins TRBV14 to TRBJ2-7, with D possibly TRBD2 on 6 matching bases. V lost 1 base, J lost 3 bases, and 16 bases lay in between. This CDR3 contains 16 residues. Germline loops: CDR1 SGHDN, CDR2 FVKESK. The CDR3 protein is CASSQGNRGSYYEQYF. DNA of the CDR3: TGTGCCAGCAGCCAAGGGAACCGGGGGTCCTACTACGAGCAGTACTTC.

This sequence joins TRBV6-4 and TRBJ2-7; D is uncertain. V was pared by 4 bases and J by 3 bases, with 13 bases between. The V gene's germline CDR1 is MRHNA and CDR2 SNTAGT. This CDR3 contains 14 residues. Here the CDR3 DNA reads TGTGCCAGCAGTGTCACCTATGGGGACTACGAGCAGTACTTC. Protein sequence: CASSVTYGDYEQYF.

The chain carries TRBV2 and TRBJ2-5, with 12 bases that match TRBD2. J was trimmed by 5 bases and V by 4 bases; bases with no gene match: 11. CDR3 length: 17 amino acids. Germline-derived CDR1 and CDR2 are SNHLY and FYNNEI. The CDR3 nucleotides are TGTGCCAGCAGTGCTAACCGCGGACTAGCGGGGTGGGAGACCCAGTACTTC. Protein sequence: CASSANRGLAGWETQYF.

This clone was observed a single time. This chain connects TRBV18 to TRBJ2-7; D gene ambiguous. This CDR3 is 13 amino acids long. The V and J ends lost 3 bases and 3 bases respectively, with 9 bases between them. Per germline, CDR1 KGHSH and CDR2 LQKENI. The CDR3: CASSPRVDYEQYF. The CDR3 DNA follows: TGTGCCAGCTCACCCCGGGTAGACTACGAGCAGTACTTC.

V and J are TRBV2 and TRBJ2-1; 9 bases line up with TRBD1. V shed 2 bases, J shed 4 bases, and the junction held 3 bases outside the gene matches. The CDR3 spans 15 residues. Germline-derived CDR1 and CDR2 are SNHLY and FYNNEI. CDR3 loop: CASSESDRGYNEQFF. The DNA of the CDR3 is TGTGCCAGCAGTGAATCGGACAGGGGTTACAATGAGCAGTTCTTC.

This clone was detected only once. The rearrangement links TRBV5-1 to TRBJ2-3; D is perhaps TRBD2 (7 bases). The CDR3 covers 16 residues. The V end was cut by 1 base, the J end by 1 base, with 13 bases between. The germline CDR1 and CDR2 sequences are SGHRS and YFSETQ. The CDR3 bases are TGCGCCAGCAGCTTGCTGGGGGGGCCTGGCACAGATACGCAGTATTTT. Translation: CASSLLGGPGTDTQYF.

Worth noting for this clone: A much larger clone differs from this one at a single base, so this may be a read error. Other DNA sequences of this sample code for an identical CDR3. This chain joins TRBV20-1 and TRBJ2-1, with D hard to call. CDR1 is DFQATT, CDR2 SNEGSKA, per germline (reference sequence). The CDR3 spans 10 residues. CDR3 protein: CSARDNEQFF. The CDR3 region has the DNA TGCAGTGCTCGAGACAATGAGCAGTTCTTC.

About this clone itself: The sample contains more than one DNA sequence encoding this CDR3. The CDR3 DNA reads TGTGCCAGCAGCTTAGCAGGTGGGAGTGAGCAGTTCTTC. This codes for CASSLAGGSEQFF. This rearrangement joins TRBV7-9 to TRBJ2-1; D may be TRBD2 (5 bases). Germline values: CDR1 SEHNR, CDR2 FQNEAQ (reference sequence). This CDR3 contains 13 residues. The germline V and J ends were trimmed by 0 bases and 9 bases, with 9 bases remaining between them. The full variable domain, completed using reference TRBV7-9 and TRBJ2-1, is DTGVSQNPRHKITKRGQNVTFRCDPISEHNRLYWYRQTLGQGPEFLTYFQNEAQLEKSRLLSDRFSAERPKGSFSTLEIQRTEQGDSAMYLCASSLAGGSEQFFGPGTRLTVL.

V and J are TRBV7-8 and TRBJ2-3, with D possibly being TRBD2 (5 bases). Germline CDR1 is SGHVS and CDR2 is FQNEAQ. V was clipped by 3 bases and J by 2 bases, with 12 bases between them. This CDR3 contains 15 residues. The CDR3 loop is CASSFGLFATDTQYF. The CDR3, as DNA: TGTGCCAGCAGCTTTGGACTTTTTGCCACAGATACGCAGTATTTT.

The chain recombines TRBV28 with TRBJ1-2; D may be TRBD1 (6 bases). Trimming cost V 7 bases and J 0 bases, with 15 bases left between them. There are 15 residues in the CDR3. From germline, CDR1 is MDHEN and CDR2 SYDVKM. Here the CDR3 DNA reads TGTGCCAGCACTTTCGGGACAAAAGCTAACTATGGCTACACCTTC. Translated, it gives CASTFGTKANYGYTF.

Notes on this clone: This sample also contains other DNA sequences that code for the same CDR3. The chain is built from TRBV30 and TRBJ1-5; D remains ambiguous. Trimming cost V 0 bases and J 4 bases, with 7 bases left between them. This CDR3 comprises 13 residues. Germline values: CDR1 GTSNPN, CDR2 SVGIG (reference sequence). For the CDR3, the DNA is TGTGCCTGGAGTGTGTCGGGGAATCAGCCCCAGCATTTT. Amino acid sequence: CAWSVSGNQPQHF.

The rearrangement uses TRBV19 and TRBJ2-5; TRBD2 matches at 8 bases. Germline-derived CDR1 and CDR2 are LNHDA and SQIVND (reference sequence). J gave up 1 base and V 5 bases, and 3 bases lay outside the gene matches. This CDR3 has 14 amino acids. DNA for the CDR3: TGTGCCAGTAGTTTCACTAGCGGCCAAGAGACCCAGTACTTC. This codes for CASSFTSGQETQYF.

V and J are TRBV18 and TRBJ2-2; a weak D match, TRBD2 (5 bases). The CDR3 has 15 amino acids. The germline CDR1 and CDR2 sequences are KGHSH and LQKENI. Trimming pared 3 bases from V and 6 bases from J, leaving 14 bases between. The DNA of the CDR3 is TGTGCCAGCTCACCGGACCGGGGAGTCCCCGGGGAGCTGTTTTTT. As protein: CASSPDRGVPGELFF.

Details on this clone: Other DNA sequences in this specimen translate into the identical CDR3. The chain joins TRBV28 to TRBJ2-7, with no clear D. CDR1 and CDR2 (germline): MDHEN, SYDVKM. Deletions cut 5 bases from V and 4 bases from J, with 9 bases between. The CDR3 is 12 residues long. This CDR3 is CASSSGAYEQYF. The DNA of the CDR3 is TGTGCCAGCAGTAGTGGCGCTTACGAGCAGTACTTC.

The chain is built from TRBV29-1 and TRBJ1-2, with 8 bases lining up with TRBD1. Germline V lookup: CDR1 SQVTM, CDR2 ANQGSEA. With V trimmed by 6 bases and J by 6 bases, 6 bases remained unmatched. This CDR3 has 12 amino acids. The CDR3 DNA reads TGCAGCGTCCCCGACAGGGGAGATGGCTACACCTTC. This gives the protein CSVPDRGDGYTF.

This clone appeared once. The V call is TRBV2, the J call TRBJ1-1; TRBD1 is a possible D gene (5 bases). Germline loops: CDR1 SNHLY, CDR2 FYNNEI. Trimming cost V 5 bases and J 1 base, with 17 bases left between them. The CDR3 is 16 residues long. CDR3 loop: CASSYRVITGNTEAFF. The CDR3 nucleotides are TGTGCCAGCAGTTACCGCGTCATAACAGGGAACACTGAAGCTTTCTTT.

The chain couples TRBV6-5 to TRBJ2-7; possibly TRBD1 for D (5 bases). Germline V gene data show CDR1 as MNHEY and CDR2 as SVGAGI. This CDR3 is built from 13 residues. Deletions cut 6 bases from V and 0 bases from J, with 9 bases between. CDR3 DNA sequence: TGTGCCAGCAGAAGGGGTTTCTCCTACGAGCAGTACTTC. The encoded protein is CASRRGFSYEQYF.

The chain recombines TRBV19 with TRBJ1-6, with D unresolved. The germline CDR1 and CDR2 sequences are LNHDA and SQIVND (reference sequence). Trimming pared 0 bases from V and 10 bases from J, leaving 16 bases between. The CDR3 totals 16 residues. The CDR3 bases are TGTGCCAGTAGTATAGATCCGGGAATTCCCGGCTCACCCCTCCACTTT. Its protein is CASSIDPGIPGSPLHF.

Here the CDR3 DNA reads TGTGCCAGCAGTGAGGAGGGGGGGCGCCCGCAGTATTTT. This encodes CASSEEGGRPQYF. The chain combines TRBV6-4 with TRBJ2-3; D is possibly TRBD2 (7 bases). Germline loops: CDR1 MRHNA, CDR2 SNTAGT. The CDR3 consists of 13 residues. Trimming took off 3 bases at V and 10 bases at J, with 14 bases between the two ends.